This T cell receptor (beta chain) was retrieved from a study of T cells in Graves' hyperthyroidism and ophthalmopathy. Amplified regions were TCR beta CDR3 sequences from RNA transcripts. The HTBI primer set was used in a first-round RT-PCR of the TCR CDR3. MiXCR, applied by TCRdb to the multiplex PCR reads, yields one record per CDR3 protein. The profile shows nearly 600,000 distinct CDR3 sequences, 14% of them singletons. Turning to this clonotype: This may come from a read error, since a much larger clone is one base off.

The origin of this receptor is a woman aged 18-30 years with Graves' ophthalmopathy. The sample consisted of blood.

CDR3 bases: TGCAGTGCTAGCTCCTTGCCAGCGGGAATAGGGCAGTTCTTC. This codes for CSASSLPAGIGQFF. V and J are TRBV20-1 and TRBJ2-1, with 7 bases fitting TRBD2. The trim removed 3 bases at V and 12 bases at J, leaving 14 bases unmatched. The germline gives CDR1 DFQATT, CDR2 SNEGSKA (reference sequence). CDR3 length: 14 amino acids.